This T cell receptor (beta chain) appears in the sequencing data of a study of blood T cell repertoires in COVID-19. About the research overall: Collection of acute and convalescent COVID-19 samples took place in the United States, Italy and Spain. T cells, B-cell-depleted T cells, or PBMCs provided the cDNA or gDNA that served as material.

CDR3 length: 14 amino acids. Germline CDR1 reads LNHDA; CDR2 reads SQIVND (reference sequence). The ends were cut back, 3 bases at V and 1 base at J, with 9 bases in the middle. Methods used by the authors: The authors estimated nucleated cell counts from reference gene primer amplification. The data were produced by immunoSEQ multiplex PCR, yet TCRdb's version contains in-frame clones alone and is incomplete. V and J calls and clone size are those listed in that table; D and trimming were worked out from the DNA. The sample includes 300,000 to 400,000 clones, around four fifths of them seen just once.

This sequence originates from a man younger than 45 with active or convalescent COVID-19. Specimen: peripheral blood. The chain combines TRBV19 with TRBJ1-1; possible D gene TRBD1, 5 bases. CDR3 DNA sequence: TGTGCCAGTAGTATCCCCCAGGGGAACACTGAAGCTTTCTTT. Translation gives CASSIPQGNTEAFF.